Sequencing of this T cell receptor beta chain was carried out in a study of T cell responses to AZD1222 COVID-19 vaccine. Measured with immunoSEQ multiplex PCR; TCRdb has only the in-frame clones, and not every one. The table has over 120,000 clones, approximately 88% seen once. The CDR3 runs 13 residues. Trimming took off 8 bases at V and 8 bases at J, with 18 bases between the two ends. The germline V gene has CDR1 SNHLY and CDR2 FYNNEI. The rearrangement links TRBV2 to TRBJ2-5; D ambiguous. The input for sequencing was peripheral blood, taken 28 days after the second dose of the MenACWY control vaccine. The sequence was collected from an adult who received the MenACWY meningococcal vaccine as a control. The CDR3 loop is CASGGDLQSTQYF. As DNA, the CDR3 is TGTGCCAGCGGCGGAGACCTCCAAAGCACCCAGTACTTC.